One and the same sample provided the 14 T cell receptor beta chains below, sequenced in a study of T cell responses to AZD1222 COVID-19 vaccine. TCRdb's table, derived via immunoSEQ multiplex PCR, lists solely in-frame clones and lacks some. The repertoire holds around 140,000 clones, more than 85% seen once, with 3% to 4% in the top ten. The sequences come from peripheral blood, collected 28 days after the second AZD1222 dose. Source of these receptors: an adult who received the AZD1222 COVID-19 vaccine.

V is TRBV2 and J is TRBJ2-3; D possibly uses TRBD1 or TRBD2 (5 bases each). Germline assignment: CDR1 SNHLY and CDR2 FYNNEI. V shed 4 bases and J shed 1 base, with 18 bases lying between them. The CDR3 consists of 17 residues. The CDR3 region has the DNA TGTGCCAGCAGTGCAACGCCCCACGGGGCCGGCACAGATACGCAGTATTTT. It codes for CASSATPHGAGTDTQYF.

The V and J genes are TRBV28 and TRBJ2-3; TRBD2 matches at 15 bases. The CDR3 spans 18 residues. Trimming cost V 4 bases and J 2 bases; bases outside gene matches: 7. CDR1 MDHEN and CDR2 SYDVKM come from the germline V gene. The CDR3 is CASSSLGLAGGNTDTQYF. The CDR3 DNA reads as TGTGCCAGCAGTTCCCTGGGACTAGCGGGAGGTAACACAGATACGCAGTATTTT.

This rearrangement joins TRBV7-2 to TRBJ2-1, with D perhaps matching TRBD1 or TRBD2 (7 bases each). Trimming took off 2 bases at V and 4 bases at J, with 15 bases between the two ends. Per germline, CDR1 SGHTA and CDR2 FQGNSA. The CDR3 is 16 residues long. The chain's CDR3 is CASSLMTGRVYNEQFF. In DNA, the CDR3 is TGTGCCAGCAGCTTAATGACAGGGAGGGTGTACAATGAGCAGTTCTTC. The full variable domain, with the rest looked up from reference TRBV7-2 and TRBJ2-1, is GAGVSQSPSNKVTEKGKDVELRCDPISGHTALYWYRQSLGQGLEFLIYFQGNSAPDKSGLPSDRFSAERTGGSVSTLTIQRTQQEDSAVYLCASSLMTGRVYNEQFFGPGTRLTVL.

This clone was recorded once. The junction shows a germline mismatch at one end, possibly a read error. This chain uses TRBV6-6 with TRBJ2-3; D is unclear. CDR1 is MNHNY, CDR2 SVGAGI, per germline (reference sequence). This CDR3 contains 15 residues. The CDR3 here is CASSAQSARSDTQCF. Written as DNA, the CDR3 is TGTGCCAGCAGTGCGCAGTCGGCAAGATCAGATACGCAGTGTTTT.

The chain couples TRBV3-1 (or the pseudogene TRBV3-2) to TRBJ1-1; TRBD1 aligns across 11 bases. The CDR3 totals 15 residues. V gave up 8 bases and J gave up 5 bases; unmatched junction bases: 10. Germline V gene data show CDR1 as LGHDT and CDR2 as YNNKEL (reference sequence). The CDR3 coding sequence is TGTGCCAGCGGGTCATACCGGGACAGGGGGACTGAAGCTTTCTTT. This sequence encodes CASGSYRDRGTEAFF.

V is TRBV7-9 and J is TRBJ1-3; no firm D call. Germline CDR1 is SEHNR and CDR2 is FQNEAQ (reference sequence). This CDR3 is 16 amino acids long. V dropped 3 bases and J dropped 0 bases, with 12 bases sitting between them. The CDR3 here is CASSLAQPDSGNTIYF. The CDR3 DNA follows: TGTGCCAGCAGCTTGGCACAGCCCGACTCTGGAAACACCATATATTTT.

The J gene is TRBJ2-2, the V gene TRBV29-1, with no clear D. The CDR3 is 16 residues long. Per germline, CDR1 SQVTM and CDR2 ANQGSEA. Trimming took 0 bases from V and 4 from J, leaving 15 bases between them. CDR3 amino acids: CSVEDRRQTGTGELFF. DNA of the CDR3: TGCAGCGTTGAAGATCGAAGGCAGACTGGCACCGGGGAGCTGTTTTTT.

The J gene is TRBJ1-4, the V gene TRBV7-9; possibly TRBD1 for D (5 bases). The germline V gene encodes CDR1 SEHNR and CDR2 FQNEAQ (reference sequence). CDR3 length: 15 amino acids. V lost 1 base, J lost 5 bases, and 11 bases lay in between. CDR3: CASSLGGTENEKLFF. For the CDR3, the DNA is TGTGCCAGCAGCTTAGGGGGGACGGAGAATGAAAAACTGTTTTTT.

The J gene is TRBJ2-3, the V gene TRBV5-4, with D perhaps matching TRBD2 (5 bases). The ends were cut back, 3 bases at V and 6 bases at J, with 14 bases in the middle. Germline V gene lookup returns CDR1 SGHNT and CDR2 YYREEE (reference sequence). CDR3 size: 14 residues. The CDR3 DNA sequence: TGTGCCAGCAGCTCCCGGGAACCCTACGATACGCAGTATTTT. Its protein is CASSSREPYDTQYF.

In its sample, this clone was seen once. The rearrangement uses TRBV7-2 and TRBJ2-5; D could derive from TRBD1 or TRBD2 (5 bases each). The CDR3 sequence is 14 residues long. Germline V gives CDR1 SGHTA, CDR2 FQGNSA. V lost 2 bases and J lost 0, with 7 bases in between. CDR3 in amino acids: CASSLRGDQETQYF. The CDR3 coding sequence is TGTGCCAGCAGCTTACGAGGGGACCAAGAGACCCAGTACTTC.

The CDR3 is CAIGPGPPGGELFF. The CDR3 DNA reads TGTGCCATCGGGCCGGGGCCGCCTGGGGGGGAGCTGTTTTTT. J is TRBJ2-2 and V is TRBV2; either TRBD1 or TRBD2 may supply D (5 bases each). Germline CDR1 and CDR2: SNHLY and FYNNEI. V shed 10 bases and J shed 8 bases, with 20 bases lying between them. This CDR3 has 14 residues.

The chain couples TRBV6-2 or TRBV6-3 to TRBJ2-6; D remains ambiguous. The CDR3 length is 11 residues. Germline V gene data show CDR1 as MNHEY and CDR2 as SVGEGT. The ends were cut back, 5 bases at V and 11 bases at J, with 7 bases in the middle. The CDR3 loop reads CASSRPHVLTF. Here the CDR3 DNA reads TGTGCCAGCAGTCGCCCTCACGTCCTGACTTTC.

This clone came up once. The rearrangement joins TRBV28 to TRBJ2-5, with 8 bases that match TRBD2. The ends lost 7 bases at V and 5 bases at J; junction bases unmatched: 12. Germline V gene data show CDR1 as MDHEN and CDR2 as SYDVKM. This CDR3 is 15 amino acids long. The CDR3 nucleotides are TGTGCCAGCAAGATTCCGGGACTAGGGGAGGAGACCCAGTACTTC. This encodes CASKIPGLGEETQYF.

The chain links TRBV12-3 or TRBV12-4 to TRBJ1-1, with unresolved D. The CDR3 is made up of 13 amino acids. Trimming left V 2 bases short and J 7 bases short, with 11 bases between. Here the CDR3 reads CASSLWGEYEAFF. In DNA, the CDR3 is TGTGCCAGCAGTTTATGGGGAGAATATGAAGCTTTCTTT.